These T cell receptor beta chains were read from a single sample in a study of a mutant IDH1 vaccine in newly diagnosed glioma. TCRdb keeps only in-frame clones here, not all; method: immunoSEQ multiplex PCR. The data contain about 33,000 clones, more than 75% of them singletons. These receptors are not linked to any known antigen. Sequencing was performed on PBMCs, taken from a glioma patient whose treatment included an IDH1 peptide vaccine. All receptors come from a man aged 35 to 55 with glioma. The conserved cysteine and the conserved F or W are not part of the CDR3 here. A D gene is named only where the DNA matches it firmly.

v_gene	d_gene	j_gene	CDR3aa
TRBV30	NA	TRBJ1-2	AWSVHGGGYGYT
TRBV7-9	NA	TRBJ1-2	ASSSSMTGYGYT
TRBV4-1	NA	TRBJ1-2	ASSQDPGVHGYT
TRBV11-2	NA	TRBJ2-1	ASSTGPGRANEQF
TRBV10-1	NA	TRBJ2-6	ANREGKVGANVLT
TRBV7-9	TRBD1	TRBJ1-5	ASSQTGLKGNQPQH
TRBV7-2	NA	TRBJ2-7	ASSALGQARYEQY
TRBV6-5	NA	TRBJ2-7	ASSYSGRAYEQY
TRBV18	TRBD2	TRBJ2-5	ASSPGVLAGDFQETQY
TRBV18	NA	TRBJ1-2	ASSPSPRAGNYGYT
TRBV18	NA	TRBJ1-1	ASSPRGDTEAF
TRBV11-2	NA	TRBJ2-4	ASSPSLGKNIQY
TRBV7-2	NA	TRBJ1-2	ASSPRRVLHPNYGYT
TRBV5-1	TRBD2	TRBJ2-7	ASSRLAGAHEQY
TRBV6-4	NA	TRBJ1-1	ASSRFMNTEAF
TRBV25-1	NA	TRBJ2-1	ASSEPGPSYNEQF